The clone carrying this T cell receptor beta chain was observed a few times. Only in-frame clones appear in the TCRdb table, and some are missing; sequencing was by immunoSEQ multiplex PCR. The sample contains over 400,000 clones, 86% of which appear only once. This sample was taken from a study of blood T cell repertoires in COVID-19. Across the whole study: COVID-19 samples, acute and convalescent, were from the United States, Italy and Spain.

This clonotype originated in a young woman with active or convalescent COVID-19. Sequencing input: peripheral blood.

CDR3 bases: TGTGCCTGGAGTACTTCTAGCAATCAGCCCCAGCATTTT. Its protein product is CAWSTSSNQPQHF. The chain uses TRBV30 and TRBJ1-5; D uncertain. The ends were cut back, 2 bases at V and 0 bases at J, with 5 bases in the middle. Germline-derived CDR1 and CDR2 are GTSNPN and SVGIG (reference sequence). CDR3 length: 13 amino acids.